The rows below give T cell receptor beta chains drawn from one sample of a study of CD8 T cells in ankylosing spondylitis. MiXCR was run by TCRdb on the 5' RACE reads, yielding one entry per CDR3 protein. The data contain 200,000 to 300,000 distinct CDR3 sequences, 8% to 11% of them singletons. The sequenced material came from blood, either unsorted or a sorted T cell fraction (not recorded which). These receptors were collected from a male donor with ankylosing spondylitis or in good health (not recorded which). CDR3s include the opening cysteine and the closing phenylalanine or tryptophan. Fields, in order: clone size, D gene, J gene, V gene, CDR3 DNA, CDR3 protein. A D gene is named only where the DNA matches it firmly. The size field is filled for only some rows; it gives once, few, many or a size class.

NA NA TRBJ2-7 TRBV15 TGTGCCACCAGCAGGGACAGCGGCCCCTACGAGCAGTACTTC CATSRDSGPYEQYF
few TRBD1 TRBJ2-7 TRBV12-3/TRBV12-4 TGTGCCAGCAGTTCTCGGACAGGGGGCTCCTACGAGCAGTACTTC CASSSRTGGSYEQYF
many TRBD2 TRBJ2-1 TRBV10-3 TGTGCCATCAGGGAGGTCCTAGCGGGGGATCATGAGCAGTTCTTC CAIREVLAGDHEQFF
NA TRBD2 TRBJ2-1 TRBV7-2 TGTGCCAGCAGCGTAGCGGGGGGGTACTACAATGAGCAGTTCTTC CASSVAGGYYNEQFF
many NA TRBJ2-5 TRBV12-3/TRBV12-4 TGTGCCAGCAGTTTAAACTACCAAGAGACCCAGTACTTC CASSLNYQETQYF
many NA TRBJ2-2 TRBV24-1 TGTGCCACCCCCCTCGCGGGTCAGAACACCGGGGAGCTGTTTTTT CATPLAGQNTGELFF
few NA TRBJ2-7 TRBV6-1 TGTGCCAGCAGTCGATCCAGCGACTACGAGCAGTACTTC CASSRSSDYEQYF
many NA TRBJ2-2 TRBV11-2 TGTGCCAGCAGCTTAATCGGGGGGGAGCTGTTTTTT CASSLIGGELFF
many TRBD2 TRBJ2-4 TRBV30 TGTGCCTGGGAGACTAGCGGGAGGGTTCCTATTCAGTACTTC CAWETSGRVPIQYF
many NA TRBJ2-1 TRBV10-2 TGCGCCAGCAGTGAGTCGGTGGGCCTCAAGAGGAATGAGCAGTTCTTC CASSESVGLKRNEQFF
few TRBD2 TRBJ2-7 TRBV7-6 TGTGCCAGCAGCCGCGGGACTAGCGCCTCCTACGAGCAGTACTTC CASSRGTSASYEQYF
many NA TRBJ2-2 TRBV7-6 TGTGCCAGCAGCCCGCTCGGACAGCTATCTAACACCGGGGAGCTGTTTTTT CASSPLGQLSNTGELFF
many NA TRBJ2-7 TRBV20-1 TGCAGTGCTAGACGGGGACCCGACGAGCAGTACTTC CSARRGPDEQYF
many NA TRBJ1-5 TRBV12-3/TRBV12-4 TGTGCCAGCACCCTCGTAGGGAGCAATCAGCCCCAGCATTTT CASTLVGSNQPQHF